This TCR beta chain was identified during a study of prognosis after radiotherapy for stage I lung cancer. Study context: Patients with stage I non-small cell lung cancer joined the study from early 2018 through early 2019. Nobody among the patients got concurrent therapy with stereotactic body radiotherapy. The study, taken as a whole, reports: It was in patients who developed distant metastases that Shannon entropy after stereotactic body radiation therapy was lower. Any tumor specificity that the expanded TCR clones may have had was not determined.

In its sample, this clonotype was seen once. Its specificity is unknown. The TCR beta CDR3 region was amplified from genomic DNA, with two rounds of multiplex PCR being used for the amplification. It was primers specific to each TRBV and TRBJ gene that first-round PCR used. TCRdb processed the multiplex PCR reads anew with MiXCR; each CDR3 protein has one entry. The sample lists fewer than 40,000 distinct CDR3 sequences; 40% to 60% were seen once. This receptor was obtained from a donor over 45 with non-small cell lung cancer. The sequenced sample was PBMCs, obtained before or after stereotactic body radiation therapy (not recorded which).

DNA of the CDR3: TGCAGTGCTAGCCGCCCAGTGGCTAGCGCAGATACGCAGTATTTT. Encoded protein: CSASRPVASADTQYF. This rearrangement joins TRBV20-1 to TRBJ2-3; D might be TRBD2 (6 bases). The CDR3 consists of 15 residues. Trimming left V 3 bases short and J 4 bases short, with 17 bases between. Germline assignment: CDR1 DFQATT and CDR2 SNEGSKA (reference sequence).